A single sample is the source of the 16 T cell receptor beta chains below, sequenced in a study of T cells in Graves' hyperthyroidism and ophthalmopathy. It was RNA transcripts that yielded the amplified TCR beta CDR3 regions. In the first-round RT-PCR of the TCR CDR3, the HTBI primer set was used. TCRdb used MiXCR to reprocess the multiplex PCR reads, holding one entry per CDR3 protein. The table has roughly 720,000 distinct CDR3 sequences, 17% seen once. Sequencing was carried out using blood. These receptors originate from a man aged 50 to 60 with Graves' hyperthyroidism.

Of note for this clonotype: Possible read error: a much larger clone is one base away. V usage is TRBV19 and J usage is TRBJ2-3, with 12 bases matching TRBD2. The CDR3 extends over 16 amino acids. Germline V gives CDR1 LNHDA, CDR2 SQIVND (reference sequence). CDR3 bases: TGTGCCAGTAGTATCCAACTAGCGGGAGGCACAGATACGGAGTATTTT. Translated, it gives CASSIQLAGGTDTEYF.

V and J are TRBV13 and TRBJ2-2; TRBD1 might be the D (5 bases). The germline CDR1 and CDR2 sequences are PRHDT and FYEKMQ (reference sequence). V shed 1 base and J shed 5 bases, with 14 bases lying between them. The CDR3 is 16 residues long. CDR3 DNA sequence: TGTGCCAGCAGCTTAGTCCGGGCAGGGTGGACCGGGGAGCTGTTTTTT. This gives the protein CASSLVRAGWTGELFF.

The V and J genes are TRBV6-5 and TRBJ2-3; D gene uncertain. CDR1 MNHEY and CDR2 SVGAGI come from the germline V gene. Trimming removed 0 bases at V and 7 bases at J, with 11 bases between. The CDR3 is 14 amino acids. The CDR3 here is CASSYSAGSNTQYF. CDR3 sequence (DNA): TGTGCCAGCAGTTACTCGGCTGGGTCGAATACGCAGTATTTT.

This clonotype appeared a few times. The rearrangement joins TRBV5-4 to TRBJ2-1; 10 positions match TRBD2. The CDR3 is 15 residues long. The trim removed 4 bases at V and 6 bases at J, leaving 7 bases unmatched. In germline, CDR1 is SGHNT, CDR2 YYREEE (reference sequence). CDR3 sequence reads: CASSPITSGVNEQFF. In DNA form, the CDR3 reads TGTGCCAGCAGCCCTATAACTAGCGGGGTCAATGAGCAGTTCTTC.

The CDR3 coding sequence is TGTGCCAGCAGCCCGACGCCGCCGGGCAGTCTCTCTGGAAACACCATATATTTT. Its protein is CASSPTPPGSLSGNTIYF. The chain has TRBV12-3 or TRBV12-4 and TRBJ1-3; no definite D call. V shed 6 bases and J shed 0 bases, with 21 bases lying between them. The CDR3 spans 18 residues.

There are many counts of this clonotype. The chain has TRBV19 and TRBJ1-1; D unclear. Germline assignment: CDR1 LNHDA and CDR2 SQIVND (reference sequence). V was pared by 4 bases and J by 2 bases, with 14 bases between. The CDR3 extends over 15 amino acids. The CDR3 sequence is CASSRLGSSNTEAFF. CDR3 in DNA: TGTGCCAGTAGTAGGCTTGGCAGCAGCAACACTGAAGCTTTCTTT. Together with reference TRBV19 and TRBJ1-1, the CDR3 gives the full variable domain: DGGITQSPKYLFRKEGQNVTLSCEQNLNHDAMYWYRQDPGQGLRLIYYSQIVNDFQKGDIAEGYSVSREKKESFPLTVTSAQKNPTAFYLCASSRLGSSNTEAFFGQGTRLTVV.

V and J are TRBV18 and TRBJ2-6; D gene unclear. Per the germline V gene, CDR1 is KGHSH and CDR2 is LQKENI. Trimming removed 1 base at V and 0 bases at J, with 10 bases between. The CDR3 extends over 17 amino acids. The CDR3 protein is CASSPRSRASGANVLTF. The CDR3 DNA reads TGTGCCAGCTCACCACGGAGCCGGGCCTCTGGGGCCAACGTCCTGACTTTC.

The chain links TRBV20-1 to TRBJ2-7, with 7 bases lining up with TRBD1. V lost 5 bases and J lost 0; bases outside the gene matches: 7. This CDR3 is built from 14 residues. Germline lookup yields CDR1 DFQATT and CDR2 SNEGSKA (reference sequence). CDR3 in amino acids: CSAPRTGSSYEQYF. The CDR3 DNA sequence: TGCAGTGCTCCCAGGACAGGAAGCTCCTACGAGCAGTACTTC.

This clonotype was seen a few times. The V and J genes are TRBV4-1 and TRBJ2-1, with 12 nucleotides matching TRBD2. The CDR3 runs 16 residues. Germline CDR1 reads MGHRA; CDR2 reads YSYEKL. J lost 5 bases, V lost 4 bases, and 6 bases had no gene match. For the CDR3, the DNA is TGCGCCAGCAGCCGCAGACTAGCGGGGGTTAACAATGAGCAGTTCTTC. Its protein product is CASSRRLAGVNNEQFF.

Here the CDR3 reads CASSLIPGGSSYNEQFF. CDR3 sequence (DNA): TGTGCCAGCAGCTTGATTCCAGGGGGCAGCTCCTACAATGAGCAGTTCTTC. The chain employs TRBV5-5 and TRBJ2-1, with 8 bases fitting TRBD1. The junction had 6 bases not matched to a gene; V was cut back by 1 base and J by 0 bases. This CDR3 is 17 amino acids long. Germline values: CDR1 SGHKS, CDR2 YYEKEE (reference sequence).

This clonotype was recorded at least ten times. This chain uses TRBV7-8 with TRBJ2-4, with 14 bases fitting TRBD2. Germline-derived CDR1 and CDR2 are SGHVS and FQNEAQ. J was trimmed by 8 bases and V by 5 bases; bases with no gene match: 5. The CDR3 is 15 amino acids. The CDR3 nucleotides are TGTGCCAGCAGCCCAAGGACTAGCGGGAGGCACATTCAGTACTTC. Translation: CASSPRTSGRHIQYF.

This clonotype was picked up a small number of times. V and J are TRBV7-2 and TRBJ2-7, with 9 bases matching TRBD2. The V and J ends lost 2 bases and 2 bases, in that order; junction bases with no gene match: 4. The germline CDR1 and CDR2 sequences are SGHTA and FQGNSA. This CDR3 has 15 residues. The CDR3 DNA reads as TGTGCCAGCAGCTTATGGCGGGAGGGGACCTACGAGCAGTACTTC. Its protein is CASSLWREGTYEQYF.

This clonotype has only a few counts. V gene TRBV5-1 combines with J gene TRBJ1-5, with D maybe TRBD1 (5 bases). This CDR3 is built from 15 residues. Trimming shortened V by 0 bases and J by 5 bases, and 12 bases separated the two germline ends. Germline V lookup: CDR1 SGHRS, CDR2 YFSETQ. The CDR3 is CASSLAGTLDQPQHF. The CDR3 DNA reads as TGCGCCAGCAGCTTGGCAGGGACGTTGGATCAGCCCCAGCATTTT.

Many counts were recorded for this clonotype. The chain uses TRBV7-8 and TRBJ2-2; 8 positions match TRBD2. The germline gives CDR1 SGHVS, CDR2 FQNEAQ. With V trimmed by 1 base and J by 5 bases, 6 bases remained unmatched. CDR3 length: 16 amino acids. The CDR3 here is CASSLVAGITTGELFF. The CDR3 coding sequence is TGTGCCAGCAGCTTAGTAGCGGGGATAACGACCGGGGAGCTGTTTTTT.

J is TRBJ2-5 and V is TRBV18; perhaps TRBD1 as D (5 bases). Per germline, CDR1 KGHSH and CDR2 LQKENI. CDR3 length: 14 amino acids. V was cut by 0 bases and J by 3 bases, with 8 bases left in between. The CDR3 loop is CASSPPSREETQYF. CDR3 nucleotide sequence: TGTGCCAGCTCACCACCGTCCAGGGAAGAGACCCAGTACTTC.

This clonotype was counted only a few times. The rearrangement uses TRBV9 and TRBJ2-7; 11 bases fit TRBD2. Germline CDR1 is SGDLS and CDR2 is YYNGEE. V dropped 0 bases and J dropped 5; count of bases not matched to a gene: 4. This CDR3 is built from 15 residues. The CDR3 region is CASSVGSGGGNEQYF. CDR3 DNA sequence: TGTGCCAGCAGCGTAGGTAGCGGGGGGGGTAACGAGCAGTACTTC.